Listed below are T cell receptor beta chains from one sample, sequenced in a study of shared clonotypes between healthy human individuals. Sequencing was performed with immunoSEQ multiplex PCR; in TCRdb, only in-frame clones are kept and a portion is missing. The profile covers 1,500,000 or so clones, with 97% to 99% appearing a single time and 0.36% taken by the ten largest. The source material was naive CD4+ T cells sorted from blood. These receptors all stem from a man in his thirties or forties in good health. Both conserved end residues are part of each CDR3. The D gene is left open where the match is weak. The size entry is marked missing in some rows and otherwise reads once, few, many or a size class.

clone_size: NA; j_call: TRBJ2-5; v_call: TRBV27; d_call: NA; cdr3_aa: CASSLGETQYF; cdr3_nt: TGTGCCAGCAGTTTAGGGGAGACCCAGTACTTC
clone_size: once; j_call: TRBJ1-1; v_call: TRBV5-6; d_call: NA; cdr3_aa: CASSPLRGEAFF; cdr3_nt: TGTGCCAGCAGCCCCCTTCGAGGAGAAGCTTTCTTT
clone_size: NA; j_call: TRBJ2-7; v_call: TRBV29-1; d_call: TRBD1; cdr3_aa: CSVAGTGFNEQYF; cdr3_nt: TGCAGCGTTGCCGGGACAGGGTTCAACGAGCAGTACTTC
clone_size: NA; j_call: TRBJ1-1; v_call: TRBV25-1; d_call: TRBD1; cdr3_aa: CASSGAPGQKNTEAFF; cdr3_nt: TGTGCCAGCAGTGGGGCCCCGGGACAGAAGAACACTGAAGCTTTCTTT
clone_size: NA; j_call: TRBJ2-7; v_call: TRBV5-1; d_call: TRBD2; cdr3_aa: CASTGEGPEQYF; cdr3_nt: TGCGCCAGCACCGGGGAGGGCCCCGAGCAGTACTTC
clone_size: NA; j_call: TRBJ2-7; v_call: TRBV5-6; d_call: NA; cdr3_aa: CASSSTGNYEQYF; cdr3_nt: TGTGCCAGCAGCTCGACAGGAAACTACGAGCAGTACTTC
clone_size: NA; j_call: TRBJ2-7; v_call: TRBV27; d_call: NA; cdr3_aa: CASSLYSVGEKREQYF; cdr3_nt: TGTGCCAGCAGTTTATATTCGGTAGGGGAAAAACGGGAGCAGTACTTC
clone_size: NA; j_call: TRBJ2-3; v_call: TRBV5-4; d_call: NA; cdr3_aa: CASIRGDTQYF; cdr3_nt: TGTGCCAGCATTCGAGGAGATACGCAGTATTTT
clone_size: NA; j_call: TRBJ2-1; v_call: TRBV6-5; d_call: NA; cdr3_aa: CASSYAQRSYNEQFF; cdr3_nt: TGTGCCAGCAGTTACGCCCAGCGGTCCTACAATGAGCAGTTCTTC
clone_size: NA; j_call: TRBJ2-1; v_call: TRBV5-1; d_call: TRBD1; cdr3_aa: CASSLGGQNNEQFF; cdr3_nt: TGCGCCAGCAGCTTGGGGGGACAGAACAATGAGCAGTTCTTC
clone_size: NA; j_call: TRBJ1-5; v_call: TRBV2; d_call: NA; cdr3_aa: CASSDGQAGGPQHF; cdr3_nt: TGTGCCAGCAGTGATGGGCAGGCGGGCGGGCCCCAGCATTTT
clone_size: NA; j_call: TRBJ2-1; v_call: TRBV4-1; d_call: NA; cdr3_aa: CASSQVPGSYNEQFF; cdr3_nt: TGCGCCAGCAGCCAAGTCCCGGGATCCTACAATGAGCAGTTCTTC
clone_size: NA; j_call: TRBJ2-1; v_call: TRBV28; d_call: NA; cdr3_aa: CASKTGQYNEQFF; cdr3_nt: TGTGCCAGCAAAACGGGTCAATACAATGAGCAGTTCTTC
clone_size: NA; j_call: TRBJ2-3; v_call: TRBV7-6; d_call: TRBD2; cdr3_aa: CASSLAASGTLTDTQYF; cdr3_nt: TGTGCCAGCAGCTTAGCCGCTAGCGGGACCCTCACAGATACGCAGTATTTT
clone_size: NA; j_call: TRBJ1-5; v_call: TRBV10-3; d_call: NA; cdr3_aa: CAISERGLSNQPQHF; cdr3_nt: TGTGCCATCAGTGAGCGGGGGCTTAGCAATCAGCCCCAGCATTTT
clone_size: NA; j_call: TRBJ1-5; v_call: TRBV19; d_call: NA; cdr3_aa: CASSRPWGRVNDQPQHF; cdr3_nt: TGTGCCAGTAGCAGACCGTGGGGCAGGGTGAATGATCAGCCCCAGCATTTT
clone_size: NA; j_call: TRBJ2-2; v_call: TRBV4-2; d_call: NA; cdr3_aa: CASSQGTRRGELFF; cdr3_nt: TGTGCCAGCAGCCAGGGGACCCGCCGTGGGGAGCTGTTTTTT
clone_size: NA; j_call: TRBJ1-4; v_call: TRBV9; d_call: NA; cdr3_aa: CASSVAGGGEKLFF; cdr3_nt: TGTGCCAGCAGCGTAGCGGGGGGCGGTGAAAAACTGTTTTTT
clone_size: once; j_call: TRBJ2-2; v_call: TRBV15; d_call: NA; cdr3_aa: CATSRGASANTGELFF; cdr3_nt: TGTGCCACCAGCAGAGGGGCTAGCGCGAACACCGGGGAGCTGTTTTTT
clone_size: NA; j_call: TRBJ2-1; v_call: TRBV14; d_call: TRBD2; cdr3_aa: CASSQVLAGAYNEQFF; cdr3_nt: TGTGCCAGCAGCCAAGTACTAGCGGGGGCCTACAATGAGCAGTTCTTC
clone_size: NA; j_call: TRBJ2-5; v_call: TRBV6-5; d_call: NA; cdr3_aa: CASSYSLFETQYF; cdr3_nt: TGTGCCAGCAGTTACTCACTATTTGAGACCCAGTACTTC
clone_size: NA; j_call: TRBJ2-1; v_call: TRBV19; d_call: TRBD2; cdr3_aa: CASSVTPIRISGSGDNEQFF; cdr3_nt: TGTGCCAGTAGTGTCACCCCTATCAGGATTAGCGGGAGCGGAGACAATGAGCAGTTCTTC
clone_size: NA; j_call: TRBJ2-3; v_call: TRBV10-1; d_call: NA; cdr3_aa: CASSGEGSADTQYF; cdr3_nt: TGCGCCAGCAGTGGCGAGGGATCGGCAGATACGCAGTATTTT
clone_size: NA; j_call: TRBJ2-6; v_call: TRBV5-6; d_call: NA; cdr3_aa: CASSFRGSGANVLTF; cdr3_nt: TGTGCCAGCAGCTTCAGGGGTTCCGGGGCCAACGTCCTGACTTTC
clone_size: NA; j_call: TRBJ2-7; v_call: TRBV18; d_call: NA; cdr3_aa: CASSQGPGSYEQYF; cdr3_nt: TGTGCCAGCTCACAGGGACCGGGCTCCTACGAGCAGTACTTC
clone_size: NA; j_call: TRBJ2-2; v_call: TRBV7-9; d_call: NA; cdr3_aa: CASSKGAGALNTGELFF; cdr3_nt: TGTGCCAGCAGCAAGGGGGCGGGAGCGCTGAACACCGGGGAGCTGTTTTTT
clone_size: NA; j_call: TRBJ2-5; v_call: TRBV18; d_call: NA; cdr3_aa: CASSPPNWETQYF; cdr3_nt: TGTGCCAGCTCACCGCCTAACTGGGAGACCCAGTACTTC
clone_size: NA; j_call: TRBJ2-1; v_call: TRBV5-4; d_call: TRBD2; cdr3_aa: CASSVTSGPYNEQFF; cdr3_nt: TGTGCCAGCAGCGTTACTAGCGGACCTTACAATGAGCAGTTCTTC
clone_size: NA; j_call: TRBJ2-2; v_call: TRBV7-2; d_call: NA; cdr3_aa: CASSPRRGTNTGELFF; cdr3_nt: TGTGCCAGCAGCCCCCGCCGCGGGACCAACACCGGGGAGCTGTTTTTT
clone_size: NA; j_call: TRBJ2-2; v_call: TRBV5-4; d_call: TRBD2; cdr3_aa: CASSLLSGRDTGELFF; cdr3_nt: TGTGCCAGCAGCTTGCTAAGCGGGAGGGACACCGGGGAGCTGTTTTTT
clone_size: NA; j_call: TRBJ1-1; v_call: TRBV29-1; d_call: TRBD1; cdr3_aa: CSVRQGANTEAFF; cdr3_nt: TGCAGCGTTAGACAGGGGGCCAACACTGAAGCTTTCTTT
clone_size: once; j_call: TRBJ2-7; v_call: TRBV29-1; d_call: TRBD1; cdr3_aa: CSARQGSYEQYF; cdr3_nt: TGCAGCGCCCGACAGGGCTCCTACGAGCAGTACTTC
clone_size: once; j_call: TRBJ2-1; v_call: TRBV6-4; d_call: NA; cdr3_aa: CARDSGSSYNEQFF; cdr3_nt: TGTGCCAGGGATAGCGGAAGCTCCTACAATGAGCAGTTCTTC
clone_size: NA; j_call: TRBJ1-2; v_call: TRBV5-1; d_call: NA; cdr3_aa: CASSLWGINYGYTF; cdr3_nt: TGCGCCAGCAGCTTGTGGGGGATAAACTATGGCTACACCTTC
clone_size: NA; j_call: TRBJ2-2; v_call: TRBV30; d_call: NA; cdr3_aa: CAWSVWSGTRIELFF; cdr3_nt: TGTGCCTGGAGTGTATGGTCCGGGACCAGAATAGAGCTGTTTTTT
clone_size: NA; j_call: TRBJ1-1; v_call: TRBV10-3; d_call: NA; cdr3_aa: CAISEVTGTEAFF; cdr3_nt: TGTGCCATCAGTGAAGTCACAGGGACTGAAGCTTTCTTT
clone_size: NA; j_call: TRBJ2-3; v_call: TRBV5-4; d_call: TRBD1; cdr3_aa: CASSLRTGSNTQYF; cdr3_nt: TGTGCCAGCAGCTTGAGGACAGGAAGCAATACGCAGTATTTT
clone_size: once; j_call: TRBJ2-1; v_call: TRBV28; d_call: TRBD2; cdr3_aa: CASTFGLEAYNEQFF; cdr3_nt: TGTGCCAGCACCTTCGGACTAGAAGCCTACAATGAGCAGTTCTTC
clone_size: NA; j_call: TRBJ1-3; v_call: TRBV18; d_call: NA; cdr3_aa: CASSPGGSIDTIYF; cdr3_nt: TGTGCCAGCTCACCGGGGGGCTCGATAGACACCATATATTTT
clone_size: NA; j_call: TRBJ2-1; v_call: TRBV9; d_call: NA; cdr3_aa: CASGGLTMGEQFF; cdr3_nt: TGTGCCAGCGGTGGGCTAACAATGGGTGAGCAGTTCTTC
clone_size: NA; j_call: TRBJ2-7; v_call: TRBV10-1; d_call: TRBD2; cdr3_aa: CASSDGHSGSASYEQYF; cdr3_nt: TGCGCCAGCAGTGACGGCCATAGCGGGAGCGCGTCCTACGAGCAGTACTTC
clone_size: NA; j_call: TRBJ2-1; v_call: TRBV29-1; d_call: TRBD2; cdr3_aa: CSVEKSGTSDHNEQFF; cdr3_nt: TGCAGCGTTGAAAAATCCGGGACTAGCGACCACAATGAGCAGTTCTTC
clone_size: NA; j_call: TRBJ1-1; v_call: TRBV29-1; d_call: NA; cdr3_aa: CSGGRDIGKLNTEAFF; cdr3_nt: TGCAGCGGGGGACGGGACATAGGAAAATTGAACACTGAAGCTTTCTTT
clone_size: NA; j_call: TRBJ2-3; v_call: TRBV5-1; d_call: NA; cdr3_aa: CASTSTVGTSTDTQYF; cdr3_nt: TGCGCCAGCACATCGACGGTGGGTACTAGCACAGATACGCAGTATTTT
clone_size: NA; j_call: TRBJ2-7; v_call: TRBV5-4; d_call: NA; cdr3_aa: CASSLVGGGYEQYF; cdr3_nt: TGTGCCAGCAGCTTGGTCGGGGGAGGATACGAGCAGTACTTC
clone_size: NA; j_call: TRBJ2-5; v_call: TRBV19; d_call: NA; cdr3_aa: CASSMVGGQETQYF; cdr3_nt: TGTGCCAGTAGTATGGTAGGAGGCCAAGAGACCCAGTACTTC
clone_size: NA; j_call: TRBJ2-7; v_call: TRBV28; d_call: TRBD2; cdr3_aa: CASSFLGGRPVDEQYF; cdr3_nt: TGTGCCAGCAGTTTTCTAGGCGGGAGGCCGGTTGACGAGCAGTACTTC
clone_size: NA; j_call: TRBJ2-7; v_call: TRBV9; d_call: NA; cdr3_aa: CASSVVGSSYEQYF; cdr3_nt: TGTGCCAGCAGCGTGGTAGGGAGTTCCTACGAGCAGTACTTC
clone_size: NA; j_call: TRBJ1-2; v_call: TRBV19; d_call: NA; cdr3_aa: CASSVHLDRNFGYTF; cdr3_nt: TGTGCCAGTAGTGTTCACTTGGACAGAAACTTTGGCTACACCTTC
clone_size: NA; j_call: TRBJ1-2; v_call: TRBV29-1; d_call: NA; cdr3_aa: CSVVSGYTF; cdr3_nt: TGCAGCGTTGTTAGTGGCTACACCTTC
clone_size: NA; j_call: TRBJ2-2; v_call: TRBV5-1; d_call: NA; cdr3_aa: CASNRDTSFGRTGELFF; cdr3_nt: TGCGCCAGCAACCGGGACACAAGCTTTGGAAGGACCGGGGAGCTGTTTTTT
clone_size: NA; j_call: TRBJ1-1; v_call: TRBV29-1; d_call: NA; cdr3_aa: CSSMTANTEAFF; cdr3_nt: TGCAGCTCGATGACAGCAAACACTGAAGCTTTCTTT
clone_size: NA; j_call: TRBJ1-2; v_call: TRBV7-2; d_call: TRBD1; cdr3_aa: CASSLVRGLDYGYTF; cdr3_nt: TGTGCCAGCAGCTTAGTAAGGGGGCTCGACTATGGCTACACCTTC
clone_size: NA; j_call: TRBJ2-7; v_call: TRBV28; d_call: NA; cdr3_aa: CASSWPIVTSSYEQYF; cdr3_nt: TGTGCCAGCAGTTGGCCTATCGTTACGAGCTCCTACGAGCAGTACTTC
clone_size: NA; j_call: TRBJ1-5; v_call: TRBV7-9; d_call: NA; cdr3_aa: CASSGPNQPQHF; cdr3_nt: TGTGCCAGCAGCGGACCGAATCAGCCCCAGCATTTT
clone_size: NA; j_call: TRBJ1-5; v_call: TRBV6-5; d_call: NA; cdr3_aa: CASKIDSHNQPQHF; cdr3_nt: TGTGCCAGCAAAATCGACAGTCACAATCAGCCCCAGCATTTT
clone_size: NA; j_call: TRBJ2-1; v_call: TRBV5-1; d_call: TRBD2; cdr3_aa: CASSTGLAGAMNEQFF; cdr3_nt: TGCGCCAGCAGCACGGGACTAGCGGGAGCTATGAATGAGCAGTTCTTC